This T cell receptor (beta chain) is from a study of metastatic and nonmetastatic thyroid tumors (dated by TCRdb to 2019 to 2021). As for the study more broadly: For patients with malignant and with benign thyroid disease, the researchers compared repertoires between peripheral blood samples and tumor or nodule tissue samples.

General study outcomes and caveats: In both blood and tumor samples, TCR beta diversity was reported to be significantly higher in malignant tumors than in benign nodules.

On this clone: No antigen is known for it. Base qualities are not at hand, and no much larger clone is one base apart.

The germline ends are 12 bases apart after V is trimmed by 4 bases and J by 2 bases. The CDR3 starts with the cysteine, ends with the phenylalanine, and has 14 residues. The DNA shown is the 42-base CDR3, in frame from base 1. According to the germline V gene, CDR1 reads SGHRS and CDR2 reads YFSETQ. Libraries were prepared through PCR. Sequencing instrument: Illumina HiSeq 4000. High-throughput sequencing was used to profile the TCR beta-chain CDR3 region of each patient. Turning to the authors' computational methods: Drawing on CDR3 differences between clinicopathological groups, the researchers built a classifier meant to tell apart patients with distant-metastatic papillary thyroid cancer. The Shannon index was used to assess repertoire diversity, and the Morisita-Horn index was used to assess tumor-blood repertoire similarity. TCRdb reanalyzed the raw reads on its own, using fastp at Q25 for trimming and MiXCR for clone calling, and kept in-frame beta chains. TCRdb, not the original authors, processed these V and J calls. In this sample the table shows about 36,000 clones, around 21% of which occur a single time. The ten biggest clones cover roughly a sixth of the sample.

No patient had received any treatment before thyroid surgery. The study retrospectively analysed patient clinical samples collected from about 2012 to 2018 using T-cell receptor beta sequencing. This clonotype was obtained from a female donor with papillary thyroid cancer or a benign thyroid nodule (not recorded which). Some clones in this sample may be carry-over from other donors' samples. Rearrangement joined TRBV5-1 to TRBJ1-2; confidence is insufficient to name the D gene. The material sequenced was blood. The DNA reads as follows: TGCGCCAGCAGCCCATCGCCGGGAAACTATGGCTACACCTTC. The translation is CASSPSPGNYGYTF.